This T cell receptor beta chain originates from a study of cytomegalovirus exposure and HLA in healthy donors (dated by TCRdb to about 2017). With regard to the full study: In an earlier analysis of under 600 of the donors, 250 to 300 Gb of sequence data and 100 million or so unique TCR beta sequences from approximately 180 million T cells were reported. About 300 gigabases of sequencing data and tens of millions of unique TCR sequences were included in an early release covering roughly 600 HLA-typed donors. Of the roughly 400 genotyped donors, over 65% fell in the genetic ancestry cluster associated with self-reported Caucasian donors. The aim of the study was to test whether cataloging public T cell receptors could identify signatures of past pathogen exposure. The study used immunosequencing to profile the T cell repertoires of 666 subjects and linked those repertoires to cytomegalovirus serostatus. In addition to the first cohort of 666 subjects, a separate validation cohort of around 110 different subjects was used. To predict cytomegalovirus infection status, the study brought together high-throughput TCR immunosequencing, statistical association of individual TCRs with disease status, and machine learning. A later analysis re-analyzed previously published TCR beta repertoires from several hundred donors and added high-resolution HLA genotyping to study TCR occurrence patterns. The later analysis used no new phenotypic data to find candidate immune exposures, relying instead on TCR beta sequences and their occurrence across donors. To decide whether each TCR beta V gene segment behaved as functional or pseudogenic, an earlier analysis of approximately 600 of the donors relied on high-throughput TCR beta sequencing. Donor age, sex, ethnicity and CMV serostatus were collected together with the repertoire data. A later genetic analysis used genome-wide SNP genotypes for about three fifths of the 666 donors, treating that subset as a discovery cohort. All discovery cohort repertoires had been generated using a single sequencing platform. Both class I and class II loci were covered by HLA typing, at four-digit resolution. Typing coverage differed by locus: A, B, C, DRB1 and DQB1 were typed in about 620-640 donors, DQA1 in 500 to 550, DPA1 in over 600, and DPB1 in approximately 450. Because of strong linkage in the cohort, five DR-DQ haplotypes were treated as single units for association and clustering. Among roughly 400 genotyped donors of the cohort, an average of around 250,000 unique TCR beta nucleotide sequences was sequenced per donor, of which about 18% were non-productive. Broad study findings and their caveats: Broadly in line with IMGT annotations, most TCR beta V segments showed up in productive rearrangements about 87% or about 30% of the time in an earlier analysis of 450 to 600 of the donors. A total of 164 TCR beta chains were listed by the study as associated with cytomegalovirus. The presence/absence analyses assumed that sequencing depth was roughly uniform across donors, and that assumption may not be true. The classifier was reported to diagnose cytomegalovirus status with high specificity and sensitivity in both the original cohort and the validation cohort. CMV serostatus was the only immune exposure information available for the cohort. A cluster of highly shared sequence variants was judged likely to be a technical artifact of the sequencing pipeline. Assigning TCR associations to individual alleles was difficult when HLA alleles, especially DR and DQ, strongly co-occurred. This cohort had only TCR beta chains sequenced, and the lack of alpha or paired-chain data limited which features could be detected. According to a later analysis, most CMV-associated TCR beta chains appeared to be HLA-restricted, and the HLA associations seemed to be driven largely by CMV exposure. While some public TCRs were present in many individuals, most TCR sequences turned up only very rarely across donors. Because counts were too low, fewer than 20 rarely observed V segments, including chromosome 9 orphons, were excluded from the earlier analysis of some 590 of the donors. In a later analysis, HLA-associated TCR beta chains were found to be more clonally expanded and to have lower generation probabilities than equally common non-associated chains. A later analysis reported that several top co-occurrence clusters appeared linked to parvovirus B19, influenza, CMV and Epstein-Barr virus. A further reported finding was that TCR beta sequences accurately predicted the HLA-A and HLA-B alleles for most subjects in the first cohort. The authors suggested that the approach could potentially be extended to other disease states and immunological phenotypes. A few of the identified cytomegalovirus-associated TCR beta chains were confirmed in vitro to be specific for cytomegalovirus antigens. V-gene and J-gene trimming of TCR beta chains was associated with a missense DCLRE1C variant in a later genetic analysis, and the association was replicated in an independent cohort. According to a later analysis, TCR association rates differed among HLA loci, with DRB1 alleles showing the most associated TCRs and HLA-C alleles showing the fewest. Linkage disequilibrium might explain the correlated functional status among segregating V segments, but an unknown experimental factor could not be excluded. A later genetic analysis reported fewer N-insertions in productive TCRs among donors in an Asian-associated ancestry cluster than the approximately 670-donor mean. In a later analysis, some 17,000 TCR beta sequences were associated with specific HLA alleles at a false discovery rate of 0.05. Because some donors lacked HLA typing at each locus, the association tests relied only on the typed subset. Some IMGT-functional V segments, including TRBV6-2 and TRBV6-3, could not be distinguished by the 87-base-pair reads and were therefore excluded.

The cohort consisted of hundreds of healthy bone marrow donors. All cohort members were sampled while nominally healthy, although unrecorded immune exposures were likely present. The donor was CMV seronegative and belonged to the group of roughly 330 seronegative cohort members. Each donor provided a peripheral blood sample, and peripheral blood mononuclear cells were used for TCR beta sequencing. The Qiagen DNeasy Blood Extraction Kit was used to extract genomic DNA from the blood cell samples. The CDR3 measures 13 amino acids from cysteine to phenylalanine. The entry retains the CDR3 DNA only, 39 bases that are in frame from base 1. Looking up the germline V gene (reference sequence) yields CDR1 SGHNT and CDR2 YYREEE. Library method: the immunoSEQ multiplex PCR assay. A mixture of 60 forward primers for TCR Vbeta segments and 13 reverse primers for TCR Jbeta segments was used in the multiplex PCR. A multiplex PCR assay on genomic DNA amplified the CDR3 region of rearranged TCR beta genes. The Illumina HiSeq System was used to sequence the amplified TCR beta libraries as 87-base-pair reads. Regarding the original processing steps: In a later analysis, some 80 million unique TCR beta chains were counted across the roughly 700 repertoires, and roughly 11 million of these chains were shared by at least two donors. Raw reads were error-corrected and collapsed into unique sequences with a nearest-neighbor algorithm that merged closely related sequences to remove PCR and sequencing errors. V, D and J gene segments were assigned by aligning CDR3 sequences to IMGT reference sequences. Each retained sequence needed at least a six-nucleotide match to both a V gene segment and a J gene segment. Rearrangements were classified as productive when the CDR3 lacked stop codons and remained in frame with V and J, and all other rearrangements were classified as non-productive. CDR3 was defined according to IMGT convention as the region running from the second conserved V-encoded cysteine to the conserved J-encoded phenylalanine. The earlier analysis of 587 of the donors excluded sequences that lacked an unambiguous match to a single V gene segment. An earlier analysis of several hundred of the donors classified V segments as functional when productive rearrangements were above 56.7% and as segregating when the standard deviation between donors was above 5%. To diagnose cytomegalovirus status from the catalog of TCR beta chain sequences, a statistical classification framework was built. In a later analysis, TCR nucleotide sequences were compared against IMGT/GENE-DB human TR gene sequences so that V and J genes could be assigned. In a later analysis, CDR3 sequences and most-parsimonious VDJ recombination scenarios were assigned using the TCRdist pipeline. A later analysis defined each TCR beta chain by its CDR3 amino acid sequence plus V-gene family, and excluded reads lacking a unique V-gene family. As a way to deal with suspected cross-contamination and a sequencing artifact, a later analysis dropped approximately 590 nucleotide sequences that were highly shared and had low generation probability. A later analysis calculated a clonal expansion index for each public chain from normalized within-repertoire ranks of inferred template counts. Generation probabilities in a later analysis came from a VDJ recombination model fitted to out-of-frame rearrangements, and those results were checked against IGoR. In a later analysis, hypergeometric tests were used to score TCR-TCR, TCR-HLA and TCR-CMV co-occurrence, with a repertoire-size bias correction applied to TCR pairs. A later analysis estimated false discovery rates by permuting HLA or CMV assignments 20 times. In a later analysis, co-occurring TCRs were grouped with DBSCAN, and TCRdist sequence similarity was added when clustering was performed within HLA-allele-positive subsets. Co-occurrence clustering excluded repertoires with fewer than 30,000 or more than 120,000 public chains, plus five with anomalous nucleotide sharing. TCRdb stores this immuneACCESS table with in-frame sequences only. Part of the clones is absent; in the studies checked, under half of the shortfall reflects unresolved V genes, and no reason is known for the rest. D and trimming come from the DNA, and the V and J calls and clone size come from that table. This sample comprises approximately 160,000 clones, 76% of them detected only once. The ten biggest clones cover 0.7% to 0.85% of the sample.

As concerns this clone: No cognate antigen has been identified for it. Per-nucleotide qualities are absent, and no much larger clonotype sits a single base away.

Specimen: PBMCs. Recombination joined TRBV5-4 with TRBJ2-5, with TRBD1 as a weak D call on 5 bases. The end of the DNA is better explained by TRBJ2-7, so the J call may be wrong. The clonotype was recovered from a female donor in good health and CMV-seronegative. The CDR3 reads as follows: CASSPPQAYEQYF. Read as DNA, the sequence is TGTGCCAGCAGCCCCCCACAGGCCTACGAGCAGTACTTC.